This is a list of T cell receptor beta chains from one sample in a study of OX40 agonist ivuxolimab in advanced cancers. Clones were sequenced by immunoSEQ multiplex PCR, and TCRdb holds only the in-frame ones, with some missing. This table has roughly 90,000 clones, roughly 94% appearing once. The sequenced sample was CD4+ or CD8+ T cells sorted from blood, obtained in a trial of the OX40 agonist ivuxolimab. The receptor set was obtained from an adult with an advanced solid tumor such as melanoma, head and neck, liver or kidney cancer. Each CDR3 is given with its conserved first and last residue. D genes are given only for firm matches. The size of a clone is reported for some rows only, either as once, few or many, or as a class for expanded clones.

d_gene	j_gene	len	v_gene	abundance	CDR3nt	CDR3aa
TRBD1	TRBJ2-6	17	TRBV29-1	-	TGCAGCGTGGAAGGACAGGGGGGCAGCTCTGGGGCCAACGTCCTGACTTTC	CSVEGQGGSSGANVLTF
-	TRBJ1-4	16	TRBV5-6	-	TGTGCCAGCAGCTTACACCCCGGGAGACGCAATGAAAAACTGTTTTTT	CASSLHPGRRNEKLFF
-	TRBJ2-7	13	TRBV19	-	TGTGCCAGTAGTATGATCGGGGTCTACGAGCAGTACTTC	CASSMIGVYEQYF
-	TRBJ1-1	15	TRBV6-1	-	TGTGCCAGCAGTGCCCTTGACGGGAGTTTGGCTGAAGCTTTCTTT	CASSALDGSLAEAFF
TRBD1	TRBJ1-1	14	TRBV6-6	-	TGTGCCAGCAGGCCCGGGACAGGAGTTACTGAAGCTTTCTTT	CASRPGTGVTEAFF
-	TRBJ2-7	12	TRBV29-1	-	TGCAGCGTTTGGGACAACTCCTACGAGCAGTACTTC	CSVWDNSYEQYF
TRBD2	TRBJ2-3	15	TRBV19	-	TGTGCCAGTAGTGTCGGGACTACAGGCACAGATACGCAGTATTTT	CASSVGTTGTDTQYF
TRBD2	TRBJ2-1	17	TRBV13	-	TGTGCCAGCAGCTTAGGGGGACTAGCGGGGATCTACAATGAGCAGTTCTTC	CASSLGGLAGIYNEQFF
-	TRBJ2-7	12	TRBV27	-	TGTGCCAGCAGTTTCAAAGGCTACGAGCAGTACTTC	CASSFKGYEQYF
-	TRBJ2-1	13	TRBV9	-	TGTGCCAGCAGCGTAGGAGGAAGGGATGAGCAGTTCTTC	CASSVGGRDEQFF
-	TRBJ1-4	12	TRBV2	-	TGTGCCAGCAGTGGCCTATCGGACATACTTGTTTTT	CASSGLSDILVF
-	TRBJ2-1	12	TRBV27	once	TGTGCCAGCAGTAACTTGGGCAATGAGCAGTTCTTC	CASSNLGNEQFF
-	TRBJ1-2	14	TRBV5-1	-	TGCGCCAGCAGCTTGGATTTCGGCAGCTATGGCTACACCTTC	CASSLDFGSYGYTF
-	TRBJ1-5	14	TRBV25-1	-	TGTGCCAGCAGTGTTCAGGGTAGCAATCAGCCCCAGCATTTT	CASSVQGSNQPQHF
-	TRBJ2-1	15	TRBV15	once	TGTGCCACCAGCAGAGACCAGAGAGGGTCTGCTGAGCAGTTCTTC	CATSRDQRGSAEQFF
-	TRBJ1-1	15	TRBV15	-	TGTGCCACCAGCTCCGACAGTTCTGGGAACACTGAAGCTTTCTTT	CATSSDSSGNTEAFF
TRBD1	TRBJ1-2	19	TRBV27	-	TGTGCCAGCAGTTTATCCCGGACAGGGGGCTTGGGAGCTAACTATGGCTACACCTTC	CASSLSRTGGLGANYGYTF
-	TRBJ2-3	15	TRBV5-4	-	TGTGCCAGCAGCCCTGTCCAGACCCATCGAGATACGCAGTATTTT	CASSPVQTHRDTQYF
-	TRBJ2-3	15	TRBV29-1	-	TGCAGCGTTGAAGGGCAGGGTATGGGCATCGATACGCAGTATTTT	CSVEGQGMGIDTQYF
TRBD1	TRBJ2-7	16	TRBV2	-	TGTGCCAGCAACGGGGACAGGGGGGTTATCTCCTACGAGCAGTACTTC	CASNGDRGVISYEQYF
-	TRBJ1-5	14	TRBV11-2	-	TGTGCCAGCAGCTTAGAGTACAGCAATCAGCCCCAGCATTTT	CASSLEYSNQPQHF
TRBD2	TRBJ2-7	16	TRBV5-1	once	TGCGCCAGCAGCTTGGAATTTGGGGTAGCGGGAGACGAGCAGTACTTC	CASSLEFGVAGDEQYF
-	TRBJ1-4	15	TRBV5-4	-	TGTGCCAGCAGCCATTTGACTGGGAAGAGTGAAAAACTGTTTTTT	CASSHLTGKSEKLFF
-	TRBJ2-4	17	TRBV5-5	-	TGTGCCAGCAGCCAGACACATATGGGCGCATCCAAAAACATTCAGTACTTC	CASSQTHMGASKNIQYF
-	TRBJ1-1	14	TRBV6-5	-	TGTGCCAGCAGTTACGACAGTCAAGGGTCTGAAGCTTTCTTT	CASSYDSQGSEAFF
-	TRBJ1-2	16	TRBV4-1	-	TGCGCCAGCAGCCCGGGCCCGATGTTGTCTAACTATGGCTACACCTTC	CASSPGPMLSNYGYTF
-	TRBJ1-2	12	TRBV27	-	TGTGCCAGCAGTACCGGGGTCGATGGCTACACCTTC	CASSTGVDGYTF
TRBD2	TRBJ2-7	13	TRBV30	-	TGTGCCTGGAGTGAATCCCTAGCGGAGCCCCCGAGCTTC	CAWSESLAEPPSF
-	TRBJ2-1	13	TRBV5-1	-	TGCGCCAGCAGCCTCAGGGTTAGGGATGAGCAGTTCTTC	CASSLRVRDEQFF
-	TRBJ2-2	12	TRBV9	-	TGTGCCAGCAGCGTAGGATCCGGGGAGCTGTTTTTT	CASSVGSGELFF
-	TRBJ2-3	13	TRBV27	-	TGTGCCAGCACGAATTCTGGGGCAGATACGCAGTATTTT	CASTNSGADTQYF
TRBD1	TRBJ1-1	13	TRBV9	-	TGTGCCAGCAGCGAGACAGGGGGCACTGAAGCTTTCTTT	CASSETGGTEAFF
-	TRBJ1-3	14	TRBV10-2	-	TGCGCCAGCAGTGTTGGCAGCTCTGGAAACACCATATATTTT	CASSVGSSGNTIYF
-	TRBJ2-7	14	TRBV9	once	TGTGCCAGCAGCGTAGAACAGGGTCCCTACGAGCAGTACTTC	CASSVEQGPYEQYF